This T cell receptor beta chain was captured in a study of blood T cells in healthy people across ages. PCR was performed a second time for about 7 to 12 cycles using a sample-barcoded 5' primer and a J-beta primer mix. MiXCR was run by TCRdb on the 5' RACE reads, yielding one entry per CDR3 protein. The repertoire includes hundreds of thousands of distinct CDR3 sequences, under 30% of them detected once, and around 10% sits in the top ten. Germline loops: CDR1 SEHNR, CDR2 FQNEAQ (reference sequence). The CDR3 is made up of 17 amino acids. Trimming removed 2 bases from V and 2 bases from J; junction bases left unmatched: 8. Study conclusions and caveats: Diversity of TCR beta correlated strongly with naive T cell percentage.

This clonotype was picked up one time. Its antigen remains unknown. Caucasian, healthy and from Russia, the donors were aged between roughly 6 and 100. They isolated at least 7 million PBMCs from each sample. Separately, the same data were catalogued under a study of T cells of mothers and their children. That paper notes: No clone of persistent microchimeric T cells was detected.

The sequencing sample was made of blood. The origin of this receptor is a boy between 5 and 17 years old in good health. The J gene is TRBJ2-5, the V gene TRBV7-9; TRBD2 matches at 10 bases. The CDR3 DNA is TGTGCCAGCAGCTTAAGCCTAGCGGGAGAACTGCAAGAGACCCAGTACTTC. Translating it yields CASSLSLAGELQETQYF.